This T cell receptor beta chain comes out of a study of blood T cell repertoires in COVID-19. The V gene lost 5 bases and the J gene lost 1 base, with 9 bases spanning the gap. There are 13 residues in the CDR3. The germline V gene encodes CDR1 SGHRS and CDR2 YFSETQ. There are a few counts of this clone. Clones were read by immunoSEQ multiplex PCR, and TCRdb kept only the in-frame ones, dropping some. The repertoire has about 300,000 clones, 80% to 95% of them found once; the top ten carry approximately 2%. What was sequenced was peripheral blood. V usage is TRBV5-1 and J usage is TRBJ2-5; the D gene is possibly TRBD2 (6 bases). The receptor comes from a woman aged 30 to 39 with COVID-19, enrolled during active disease. The CDR3 region has the DNA TGCGCCAGCAGTCGGGAGAGCCAAGAGACCCAGTACTTC. This translates into CASSRESQETQYF.